The 26 T cell receptor beta chains presented below share a single source sample, sequenced in a study of T cells after yellow fever vaccination. TCRdb recomputed calls from the 5' RACE reads with MiXCR, one row per CDR3 protein. The table includes 120,000 or so distinct CDR3 sequences, roughly 15% detected once. Material: CD8+ T cells sorted from PBMCs, obtained 5 days after the yellow fever booster vaccination. The origin of the receptors is a man aged 18 to 29 who received the YFV17D yellow fever vaccine.

This clonotype appeared a few times. The junction departs from germline at one end; a sequencing error may be responsible. The chain has TRBV30 and TRBJ2-1, with a weak D call TRBD2 (6 bases). The germline gives CDR1 GTSNPN, CDR2 SVGIG (reference sequence). The CDR3 runs 13 residues. The CDR3 is CAGSGHPNNEQFF. CDR3 DNA sequence: TGTGCCGGGAGCGGGCACCCAAACAATGAGCAGTTCTTC.

This clonotype was picked up one time. The chain is built from TRBV3-1 and TRBJ2-5; 7 bases are a match to TRBD1. CDR3 length equals 15 residues. The germline CDR1 and CDR2 sequences are LGHDT and YNNKEL (reference sequence). V was clipped by 0 bases and J by 1 base; unmatched bases: 2. CDR3 region: CASSQDWTGQETQYF. In DNA, the CDR3 is TGTGCCAGCAGCCAAGATTGGACAGGCCAAGAGACCCAGTACTTC.

The rearrangement links TRBV10-2 to TRBJ2-2; possibly TRBD2 for D (5 bases). Germline CDR1 and CDR2: WSHSY and SAAADI. The CDR3 covers 14 residues. The germline V and J ends were trimmed by 7 bases and 6 bases, with 15 bases remaining between them. CDR3 residues: CASIAGPAAGELFF. CDR3 nucleotides: TGCGCCAGCATTGCGGGCCCTGCGGCCGGGGAGCTGTTTTTT.

This clonotype has only a few counts. The chain is built from TRBV6-5 and TRBJ2-4; 9 nucleotides line up with TRBD1. The trim removed 4 bases at V and 8 bases at J, leaving 9 bases unmatched. Germline CDR1 MNHEY, CDR2 SVGAGI. The CDR3 loop spans 15 amino acids. CDR3 sequence (DNA): TGTGCCAGCAGTTTTACAGGGGGCGCGGGGGACATTCAGTACTTC. Translated: CASSFTGGAGDIQYF.

CDR3 protein: CASSPGDDTGELFF. CDR3 coding DNA: TGTGCCAGTTCCCCCGGGGACGACACCGGGGAGCTGTTTTTT. The chain recombines TRBV7-2 with TRBJ2-2; D could derive from TRBD1 or TRBD2 (5 bases each). Germline V gene lookup returns CDR1 SGHTA and CDR2 FQGNSA. V lost 9 bases, J lost 3 bases, and 14 bases lay in between. The length of the CDR3 is 14 residues.

This clonotype has only a few counts. V and J are TRBV6-4 and TRBJ2-3, with TRBD2 as a possible D gene (6 bases). This CDR3 spans 13 amino acids. Trimming cost V 6 bases and J 2 bases, with 9 bases left between them. The V gene's germline CDR1 is MRHNA and CDR2 SNTAGT. This CDR3 reads CASSRTNTDTQYF. For the CDR3, the DNA is TGTGCCAGCAGCCGGACTAACACAGATACGCAGTATTTT.

The chain joins TRBV12-3 or TRBV12-4 to TRBJ1-2, with 8 positions matching TRBD1. V was pared by 6 bases and J by 4 bases, with 10 bases of the junction left unmatched. The CDR3 has 15 amino acids. In DNA, the CDR3 is TGTGCCAGCAGGGCCAGGGGCAGGGGGCTCTATGGCTACACCTTC. Translation gives CASRARGRGLYGYTF.

This chain connects TRBV6-5 to TRBJ2-2, with D perhaps TRBD2 (5 bases). V lost 7 bases and J lost 4, with 13 bases in between. The CDR3 has 14 amino acids. Per the germline V gene, CDR1 is MNHEY and CDR2 is SVGAGI. The CDR3 here is CASTLRESTGELFF. The CDR3 DNA reads TGTGCCAGCACCCTAAGGGAGAGCACCGGGGAGCTGTTTTTT.

The chain joins TRBV11-2 to TRBJ2-7; 15 bases agree with TRBD2. Germline CDR1 reads SGHAT; CDR2 reads FQNNGV. CDR3 length: 19 amino acids. The V segment lost 5 bases and the J segment 7 bases; nucleotides outside the gene matches: 18. CDR3 sequence (DNA): TGTGCCAGCAGCCCACGGACTAGCGGGGGGGCCTTTAATCTTAGGGAGCAGTACTTC. It is translated as CASSPRTSGGAFNLREQYF.

The chain joins TRBV2 to TRBJ2-7; D gene uncertain. Germline CDR1 reads SNHLY; CDR2 reads FYNNEI. CDR3 length: 12 residues. V lost 7 bases and J lost 1, with 8 bases in between. CDR3 sequence reads: CASISPSYEQYF. CDR3 DNA sequence: TGTGCCAGCATCTCCCCGTCCTACGAGCAGTACTTC.

At least ten counts were recorded for this clonotype. The rearrangement links TRBV6-5 to TRBJ2-7; tentative D call: TRBD1 (6 bases). The V and J ends lost 5 bases and 3 bases respectively, with 11 bases between them. The CDR3 sequence is 13 residues long. Germline assignment: CDR1 MNHEY and CDR2 SVGAGI. The CDR3 region is CASSPRGGYEQYV. The DNA of the CDR3 is TGTGCCAGCAGTCCGAGAGGGGGCTACGAGCAGTACGTC.

The sample holds a few counts of this clonotype. The chain links TRBV6-6 to TRBJ2-7, with 7 bases that match TRBD1. J gave up 0 bases and V 6 bases, and 5 bases lay outside the gene matches. Germline values: CDR1 MNHNY, CDR2 SVGAGI (reference sequence). The CDR3 length is 14 residues. Written as DNA, the CDR3 is TGTGCCAGCAGCCACAGGGGTACCTCCTACGAGCAGTACTTC. It translates to CASSHRGTSYEQYF.

The gene calls are TRBV11-2 and TRBJ2-3; D not certain. The germline V gene has CDR1 SGHAT and CDR2 FQNNGV. Trimming took 7 bases from V and 4 from J, leaving 9 bases between them. CDR3 length: 12 residues. The CDR3 protein is CASTSVADTQYF. CDR3 DNA: TGTGCCAGCACCAGTGTGGCAGATACGCAGTATTTT.

There are a few counts of this clonotype. The chain couples TRBV7-6 to TRBJ2-3; a weak D match, TRBD2 (6 bases). CDR1 is SGHVS, CDR2 FNYEAQ, per germline. The CDR3 totals 13 residues. V was clipped by 1 base and J by 6 bases, with 8 bases between them. CDR3 sequence reads: CASSLGGLDTQYF. CDR3 coding DNA: TGTGCCAGCAGCTTAGGGGGACTGGATACGCAGTATTTT.

CDR3: CASSLRDTEAFF. The CDR3 DNA reads as TGTGCCAGCAGCTTGAGGGACACTGAAGCTTTCTTT. This chain connects TRBV5-4 to TRBJ1-1, with unresolved D. Germline-derived CDR1 and CDR2 are SGHNT and YYREEE (reference sequence). The CDR3 extends over 12 amino acids. V lost 1 base and J 3 bases, leaving 4 bases between the germline ends.

CDR3 protein: CASSFDHRGSNQPQHF. CDR3 coding DNA: TGTGCCAGCAGTTTCGATCACAGGGGCAGCAATCAGCCCCAGCATTTT. The rearrangement uses TRBV28 and TRBJ1-5; 7 nucleotides align to TRBD1. Germline trimming cut 3 bases from V and 1 base from J; bases unmatched to any gene: 6. CDR3 length: 16 residues. Germline CDR1 MDHEN, CDR2 SYDVKM.

The V call is TRBV7-9, the J call TRBJ1-1; D is undetermined. V was shortened by 2 bases and J by 6 bases, with 10 bases between the two germline ends. The V gene's germline CDR1 is SEHNR and CDR2 FQNEAQ (reference sequence). CDR3 length equals 13 residues. Here the CDR3 DNA reads TGTGCCAGCAGCTTATTGTTCGGGGCTGAAGCTTTCTTT. This encodes CASSLLFGAEAFF.

The chain is built from TRBV6-5 and TRBJ2-7; 8 positions match TRBD2. This CDR3 has 15 amino acids. Germline values: CDR1 MNHEY, CDR2 SVGAGI. J was trimmed by 3 bases and V by 5 bases; bases with no gene match: 9. The CDR3 region is CASSRGTSGLYEQYV. The CDR3, as DNA: TGTGCCAGCAGTCGCGGAACTAGCGGCCTCTACGAGCAGTACGTC.

V and J are TRBV6-5 and TRBJ1-2; D gene ambiguous. The germline V and J ends were trimmed by 3 bases and 7 bases, with 12 bases remaining between them. The germline V gene encodes CDR1 MNHEY and CDR2 SVGAGI. The length of the CDR3 is 13 residues. The CDR3 nucleotides read TGTGCCAGCAGTTATTCACTTACGGGTGGCTACACCTTC. This translates into CASSYSLTGGYTF.

There are a few counts of this clonotype. The genes are TRBV7-9 and TRBJ2-1; 9 bases fit TRBD1. Germline V CDR1 and CDR2: SEHNR, FQNEAQ (reference sequence). The ends lost 5 bases at V and 1 base at J; junction bases unmatched: 6. The CDR3 sequence is 16 residues long. This CDR3 reads CASSPDRGRSYNEQFF. CDR3 in DNA: TGTGCCAGCAGCCCGGACAGGGGTAGGTCCTACAATGAGCAGTTCTTC.

This clonotype has only a few counts. V and J are TRBV7-8 and TRBJ2-3; maybe TRBD2 (7 bases). V lost 9 bases and J 2 bases, leaving 18 bases between the germline ends. This CDR3 region has 15 residues. Germline V gene sequence: CDR1 SGHVS, CDR2 FQNEAQ. The CDR3 spells CASTWGGRPTDTQYF. The CDR3 coding sequence is TGTGCCAGTACCTGGGGGGGCCGGCCCACAGATACGCAGTATTTT. Combining the CDR3 with reference TRBV7-8 and TRBJ2-3 gives the whole variable domain GAGVSQSPRYKVAKRGQDVALRCDPISGHVSLFWYQQALGQGPEFLTYFQNEAQLDKSGLPSDRFFAERPEGSVSTLKIQRTQQEDSAVYLCASTWGGRPTDTQYFGPGTRLTVL.

This clonotype occurred a few times. This CDR3 reads CATSRIPLGGRYEQYV. The CDR3 DNA reads TGTGCCACCAGCAGAATACCCCTCGGAGGAAGGTACGAGCAGTACGTC. The chain carries TRBV15 and TRBJ2-7; possible D gene TRBD2, 5 bases. The germline V gene encodes CDR1 LNHNV and CDR2 YYDKDF (reference sequence). Between the trimmed V and J ends, which lost 2 bases and 4 bases, there was a span of 18 bases. The CDR3 runs 16 residues.

This clonotype was counted many times. J is TRBJ2-7 and V is TRBV6-5; weak D call: TRBD1 (5 bases). The V and J ends lost 0 bases and 6 bases respectively, with 9 bases between them. Per germline, CDR1 MNHEY and CDR2 SVGAGI. The CDR3 runs 13 residues. The CDR3 DNA reads as TGTGCCAGCAGTTACTCGGCAGGGATCGAGCAGTACTTC. It codes for CASSYSAGIEQYF.

The rearrangement links TRBV29-1 to TRBJ1-1; 8 bases line up with TRBD1. CDR1 is SQVTM, CDR2 ANQGSEA, per germline. The J segment lost 5 bases and the V segment lost 0 bases, leaving 8 bases of the junction unmatched. This CDR3 region has 15 residues. As DNA, the CDR3 is TGCAGCGTTGAAGATCCCAGGGGGCAAGATACTGAAGCTTTCTTT. It specifies CSVEDPRGQDTEAFF.

This clonotype was observed a few times. J is TRBJ1-2 and V is TRBV20-1; perhaps TRBD1 as D (6 bases). V shed 4 bases and J shed 7 bases, with 22 bases lying between them. Germline V gene sequence: CDR1 DFQATT, CDR2 SNEGSKA (reference sequence). The CDR3 sequence is 15 residues long. As DNA, the CDR3 is TGCAGTGCTACGCCCCTGGGGGGCGGGTCGTTTGGCTACACCTTC. Translation gives CSATPLGGGSFGYTF.

This clonotype appeared a few times. This chain connects TRBV4-1 to TRBJ1-1; D unclear. The V and J ends lost 6 bases and 5 bases respectively, with 13 bases between them. Germline loops: CDR1 MGHRA, CDR2 YSYEKL. The CDR3 covers 13 residues. CDR3 nucleotide sequence: TGCGCCAGCAGTCACATAGGGAGAACTGAAGCTTTCTTT. As protein: CASSHIGRTEAFF.